This T cell receptor (beta chain) was captured by sequencing in a study of Ad26.COV2.S vaccination and SARS-CoV-2 variants. The overall study: Ad26.COV2.S given intramuscularly, once or twice 56 days apart. General observations from the study: Across vaccine and placebo recipients, the breadth of non-spike TCRs was similar. Total T cell responses were possibly underestimated by TCR breadth and depth analyses.

In its sample, this clone was seen a few times. The target antigen is unknown. From germline, CDR1 is GTSNPN and CDR2 SVGIG (reference sequence). V lost 3 bases and J lost 1, with 6 bases in between. This CDR3 has 12 amino acids. Treatment specified: around 19 received Ad26.COV2.S at low or high dose, single or two shots; roughly five received placebo; per-sample allocation not given. Collection of the samples took place on day 63 after the first injection of vaccine or placebo. Profiled with immunoSEQ multiplex PCR; TCRdb holds only in-frame clones, not every one. Of about 480,000 clones detected, around 88% appear once; the ten largest clones hold roughly 13%.

The rearrangement links TRBV30 to TRBJ1-1; D gene ambiguous. This receptor was identified in a person between 18 and 60 years old who received the Ad26.COV2.S COVID-19 vaccine or a placebo. This sample comprised peripheral blood, obtained in a trial of Ad26.COV2.S vaccine versus placebo. CDR3 in DNA: TGTGCCTGGAGGGCCACGAACACTGAAGCTTTCTTT. Its translation: CAWRATNTEAFF.